Each of the 30 T cell receptor beta chains below was sequenced from the same sample in a study of human T cells and chemical hapten exposure. Each CDR3 protein is one row after TCRdb ran MiXCR on the RACE reads. The table includes around 99,000 distinct CDR3 sequences, under 15% detected once. Described time point: patch test 1, 2 weeks after DPC sensitization. Treatment of the sample: therapeutic diphenylcyclopropenone sensitization with weekly scalp DPC. The starting material was whole blood, obtained in connection with sensitization to the hapten diphenylcyclopropenone (DPC). These receptor sequences come from a woman aged 40 to 55 with alopecia areata. Some clones in this sample may be carry-over from other donors' samples.

The CDR3 loop reads CASSGRTPYTDTQYF. The DNA of the CDR3 is TGTGCCAGCAGCGGCCGCACTCCTTACACAGATACGCAGTATTTT. This chain links TRBV7-8 with TRBJ2-3, with D uncertain. The CDR3 loop spans 15 amino acids. V was clipped by 5 bases and J by 2 bases, with 14 bases between them. Germline V gene lookup returns CDR1 SGHVS and CDR2 FQNEAQ.

The table lists this clonotype with a few counts. V usage is TRBV7-9 and J usage is TRBJ1-4, with no clear D. From germline, CDR1 is SEHNR and CDR2 FQNEAQ (reference sequence). The length of the CDR3 is 16 residues. Trimming shortened V by 8 bases and J by 0 bases, and 16 bases separated the two germline ends. The CDR3 loop reads CASSPTGFTTNEKLFF. As DNA, the CDR3 is TGTGCCAGCTCCCCCACCGGGTTTACAACTAATGAAAAACTGTTTTTT.

This clonotype was counted ten times or more. The J gene is TRBJ2-3, the V gene TRBV5-1; the D is unclear. Trimming pared 7 bases from V and 1 base from J, leaving 7 bases between. The CDR3 is made up of 12 amino acids. CDR1 and CDR2 from the germline V gene are SGHRS and YFSETQ. This CDR3 is CASREGTDTQYF. The CDR3 DNA sequence: TGCGCCAGCCGAGAGGGCACAGATACGCAGTATTTT.

This clonotype appeared many times. J is TRBJ1-2 and V is TRBV2, with D perhaps TRBD1 (5 bases). This CDR3 is built from 16 residues. CDR1 and CDR2 from the germline V gene are SNHLY and FYNNEI. The V end was cut by 6 bases, the J end by 5 bases, with 22 bases between. Here the CDR3 DNA reads TGTGCCAGCAGGAACCCGGAGGGACCCGTCAGATATGGCTACACCTTC. Translated, it gives CASRNPEGPVRYGYTF.

This clonotype was counted a few times. The chain links TRBV9 to TRBJ1-1; D gene unclear. This CDR3 spans 14 amino acids. Germline-derived CDR1 and CDR2 are SGDLS and YYNGEE. The V and J ends lost 4 bases and 5 bases respectively, with 15 bases between them. The CDR3 spells CASSPQVGRTEAFF. The CDR3, as DNA: TGTGCCAGCAGCCCCCAGGTGGGGAGGACTGAAGCTTTCTTT. Full variable domain (remainder filled in from reference TRBV9 and TRBJ1-1): DSGVTQTPKHLITATGQRVTLRCSPRSGDLSVYWYQQSLDQGLQFLIQYYNGEERAKGNILERFSAQQFPDLHSELNLSSLELGDSALYFCASSPQVGRTEAFFGQGTRLTVV.

The V and J genes are TRBV20-1 and TRBJ1-2; D gene ambiguous. The CDR3 contains 10 residues. Trimming shortened V by 3 bases and J by 5 bases, and 4 bases separated the two germline ends. Germline V gives CDR1 DFQATT, CDR2 SNEGSKA (reference sequence). This CDR3 is CSARSYGYTF. The CDR3 DNA sequence: TGCAGTGCTAGGTCTTATGGCTACACCTTC.

This clonotype was counted only a few times. CDR3: CSARLAGIYEQFF. CDR3 bases: TGCAGTGCCCGACTAGCGGGGATATATGAGCAGTTCTTC. The rearrangement uses TRBV20-1 and TRBJ2-1; TRBD2 aligns across 11 bases. The V segment lost 6 bases and the J segment 8 bases; nucleotides outside the gene matches: 6. Germline CDR1 and CDR2: DFQATT and SNEGSKA (reference sequence). This CDR3 contains 13 residues.

The genes are TRBV7-3 and TRBJ2-2; D not certain. The CDR3 is 13 amino acids. V was pared by 1 base and J by 7 bases, with 7 bases between. Germline V gives CDR1 SGHTA, CDR2 FQGTGA. In nucleotides, the CDR3 is TGTGCCAGCAGCTTAAACAAGTTCGGGGAGCTGTTTTTT. It translates to CASSLNKFGELFF.

The CDR3 region is CASSLGELAGVSTQYF. The DNA of the CDR3 is TGCGCCAGCAGCTTAGGGGAACTAGCGGGAGTCTCTACGCAGTATTTT. The chain combines TRBV5-1 with TRBJ2-3; the match to TRBD2 covers 11 bases. Germline V gene sequence: CDR1 SGHRS, CDR2 YFSETQ. The CDR3 has 16 amino acids. V dropped 2 bases and J dropped 8; count of bases not matched to a gene: 10.

A word on this clonotype: The CDR3 carries no conserved terminal phenylalanine or tryptophan, so it likely arises from a read error. The gene calls are TRBV12-3 or TRBV12-4 and TRBJ1-2; a possible D gene is TRBD1 (5 bases). The V end lost 3 bases, the J end lost 5 bases, and 10 bases lay between the germline ends. The length of the CDR3 is 13 residues. This chain's CDR3 is CASSLGGTYGYTY. CDR3 sequence (DNA): TGTGCCAGCAGTTTGGGCGGGACGTATGGCTACACCTAC.

The table lists this clonotype with a few counts. The chain uses TRBV5-4 and TRBJ2-1; D unclear. V was pared by 1 base and J by 10 bases, with 15 bases between. CDR1 SGHNT and CDR2 YYREEE come from the germline V gene (reference sequence). CDR3 length: 14 residues. In nucleotides, the CDR3 is TGTGCCAGCAGCTTGTCCGGCACCCTTTCCGAGCAGTTCTTC. It is translated as CASSLSGTLSEQFF.

This clonotype was counted ten times or more. V is TRBV20-1 and J is TRBJ1-5; no clear D gene. From germline, CDR1 is DFQATT and CDR2 SNEGSKA (reference sequence). The CDR3 contains 15 residues. Trimming cost V 3 bases and J 0 bases, with 12 bases left between them. Written as DNA, the CDR3 is TGCAGTGCTAGGCAGGAGTCCTATAGCAATCAGCCCCAGCATTTT. It yields the protein CSARQESYSNQPQHF.

This rearrangement joins TRBV28 to TRBJ2-7; D not resolved. Germline CDR1 MDHEN, CDR2 SYDVKM. Trimming removed 7 bases from V and 0 bases from J, with 10 bases in between. This CDR3 spans 13 amino acids. This CDR3 is CASISTGSYEQYF. In DNA, the CDR3 is TGTGCCAGCATCTCTACTGGCTCCTACGAGCAGTACTTC.

Note on this clonotype: One junction end disagrees with the germline gene, perhaps due to a read error. The V and J genes are TRBV7-7 and TRBJ2-5, with TRBD1 matching 9 bases. Germline CDR1 reads SSHAT; CDR2 reads FNYEAQ (reference sequence). CDR3 length equals 15 residues. The CDR3 loop is CASSLAPTGGETQYF. The CDR3 DNA follows: TGTGCTAGCAGCTTAGCCCCGACAGGGGGAGAGACCCAGTACTTC. The entire variable domain, with the rest obtained from reference TRBV7-7 and TRBJ2-5, is as follows: GAGVSQSPRYKVTKRGQDVTLRCDPISSHATLYWYQQALGQGPEFLTYFNYEAQPDKSGLPSDRFSAERPEGSISTLTIQRTEQRDSAMYRCASSLAPTGGETQYFGPGTRLLVL.

This clonotype was seen only a few times. The V and J genes are TRBV2 and TRBJ1-5; D remains ambiguous. Germline CDR1 is SNHLY and CDR2 is FYNNEI. The CDR3 totals 15 residues. V was clipped by 2 bases and J by 3 bases, with 11 bases between them. CDR3 residues: CASSESLYPNQPQHF. The CDR3 DNA is TGTGCCAGCAGTGAAAGCCTGTACCCCAATCAGCCCCAGCATTTT.

This clonotype was observed at least ten times. The chain employs TRBV3-1 and TRBJ1-5; D is unresolved. Deletions cut 3 bases from V and 1 base from J, with 7 bases between. Germline loops: CDR1 LGHDT, CDR2 YNNKEL (reference sequence). The CDR3 has 14 residues. In nucleotides, the CDR3 is TGTGCCAGCAGCCAGGCCGGGAGCAATCAGCCCCAGCATTTT. Amino acid sequence: CASSQAGSNQPQHF.

The chain recombines TRBV6-5 with TRBJ1-1, with D hard to call. V was trimmed by 7 bases and J by 11 bases, leaving 23 bases between them. The CDR3 totals 14 residues. CDR1 is MNHEY and CDR2 is SVGAGI in the germline V gene. The CDR3 here is CASTSPKAAEKAFF. The CDR3 DNA reads as TGTGCCAGCACCTCCCCTAAGGCCGCAGAGAAGGCTTTCTTT.

The chain recombines TRBV18 with TRBJ2-5; 8 bases are shared with TRBD2. V shed 3 bases and J 5 bases; nucleotides not matched to a gene: 11. CDR3 size: 16 residues. CDR1 KGHSH and CDR2 LQKENI come from the germline V gene. In DNA, the CDR3 is TGTGCCAGCTCACCCCTACTAGCGGAGGGGGGTGAGACCCAGTACTTC. This codes for CASSPLLAEGGETQYF.

The sample holds a few counts of this clonotype. The genes are TRBV30 and TRBJ2-1, with D perhaps matching TRBD1 (6 bases). CDR1 is GTSNPN and CDR2 is SVGIG in the germline V gene (reference sequence). The ends were cut back, 4 bases at V and 1 base at J, with 11 bases in the middle. The CDR3 loop spans 14 amino acids. The CDR3 region has the DNA TGTGCCTGGACTGGGGGCGGTTCCTACAATGAGCAGTTCTTC. This encodes CAWTGGGSYNEQFF.

This clonotype was observed a few times. This chain uses TRBV5-5 with TRBJ2-7; D may be TRBD2 (6 bases). From germline, CDR1 is SGHKS and CDR2 YYEKEE (reference sequence). V lost 0 bases and J lost 9, with 7 bases in between. The CDR3 is 11 amino acids. This chain's CDR3 is CASSLEAGQYF. The DNA for the CDR3 is TGTGCCAGCAGCTTGGAAGCGGGGCAGTACTTC.

This clonotype was counted at least ten times. This chain links TRBV7-2 with TRBJ2-3; D is unresolved. Germline assignment: CDR1 SGHTA and CDR2 FQGNSA. This CDR3 has 14 amino acids. V was pared by 1 base and J by 0 bases, with 5 bases between. This CDR3 reads CASSLGASTDTQYF. The CDR3 coding sequence is TGTGCCAGCAGCTTAGGCGCGAGCACAGATACGCAGTATTTT.

This clonotype was seen more than once but under ten times. The chain recombines TRBV20-1 with TRBJ2-7, with 8 bases identical to TRBD2. The CDR3 covers 14 residues. Germline CDR1 reads DFQATT; CDR2 reads SNEGSKA (reference sequence). The V segment lost 5 bases and the J segment 5 bases; nucleotides outside the gene matches: 11. The CDR3 is CSAESSSGSHEQYF. CDR3 nucleotide sequence: TGCAGTGCTGAATCTTCTAGCGGGTCCCACGAGCAGTACTTC.

The gene calls are TRBV2 and TRBJ1-4; D gene ambiguous. Germline CDR1 is SNHLY and CDR2 is FYNNEI. Trimming removed 8 bases at V and 0 bases at J, with 10 bases between. This CDR3 is built from 14 residues. CDR3 in DNA: TGTGCCAGCGGCCGGGATTCAACTAATGAAAAACTGTTTTTT. Its protein is CASGRDSTNEKLFF.

J is TRBJ2-3 and V is TRBV25-1; TRBD2 matches at 7 bases. The CDR3 covers 16 residues. Germline values: CDR1 MGHDK, CDR2 SYGVNS. The junction had 11 bases not matched to a gene; V was cut back by 0 bases and J by 8 bases. In nucleotides, the CDR3 is TGTGCCAGCAGTGAATATCGGTCCAGCGGGACCAGTACGCAGTATTTT. Protein product: CASSEYRSSGTSTQYF. Full variable domain (remainder filled in from reference TRBV25-1 and TRBJ2-3): EADIYQTPRYLVIGTGKKITLECSQTMGHDKMYWYQQDPGMELHLIHYSYGVNSTEKGDLSSESTVSRIRTEHFPLTLESARPSHTSQYLCASSEYRSSGTSTQYFGPGTRLTVL.

This clonotype was counted between two and nine times. The V call is TRBV28, the J call TRBJ2-7, with a possible D match to TRBD1 (6 bases). Deletions cut 6 bases from V and 1 base from J, with 13 bases between. CDR1 and CDR2 (germline): MDHEN, SYDVKM. The CDR3 has 14 residues. The CDR3: CASRTFQGSYEQYF. In DNA, the CDR3 is TGTGCCAGCAGAACCTTTCAGGGGTCCTACGAGCAGTACTTC. The whole variable domain, remainder taken from reference TRBV28 and TRBJ2-7, is DVKVTQSSRYLVKRTGEKVFLECVQDMDHENMFWYRQDPGLGLRLIYFSYDVKMKEKGDIPEGYSVSREKKERFSLILESASTNQTSMYLCASRTFQGSYEQYFGPGTRLTVT.

CDR3 nucleotides: TGTGCCAGCAAGGGACAGAGCCATCAGCCCCAGCATTTT. Translated, it gives CASKGQSHQPQHF. The chain carries TRBV28 and TRBJ1-5, with 7 bases identical to TRBD1. V gave up 7 bases and J gave up 5 bases; unmatched junction bases: 5. CDR1 MDHEN and CDR2 SYDVKM come from the germline V gene. The CDR3 loop spans 13 amino acids.

The chain carries TRBV9 and TRBJ1-5; 9 bases are a match to TRBD1. The germline gives CDR1 SGDLS, CDR2 YYNGEE. The CDR3 contains 14 residues. V shed 2 bases, J shed 7 bases, and the junction held 4 bases outside the gene matches. CDR3 in amino acids: CASSVGTGIQPQHF. The DNA of the CDR3 is TGTGCCAGCAGCGTCGGGACAGGGATCCAGCCCCAGCATTTT. The full variable domain, rest sourced from reference TRBV9 and TRBJ1-5, is DSGVTQTPKHLITATGQRVTLRCSPRSGDLSVYWYQQSLDQGLQFLIQYYNGEERAKGNILERFSAQQFPDLHSELNLSSLELGDSALYFCASSVGTGIQPQHFGDGTRLSIL.

In its sample, this clonotype was seen many times. This chain uses TRBV6-2 or TRBV6-3 with TRBJ2-7, with D unclear. The CDR3 spans 13 residues. Trimming removed 2 bases at V and 1 base at J, with 6 bases between. Germline values: CDR1 MNHEY, CDR2 SVGEGT. The CDR3 region is CASSYGQSYEQYF. The CDR3 region has the DNA TGTGCCAGCAGTTACGGGCAGTCCTACGAGCAGTACTTC.

This clonotype was counted a few times. The gene calls are TRBV7-2 and TRBJ2-1; D gene ambiguous. V was clipped by 1 base and J by 5 bases, with 9 bases between them. Per the germline V gene, CDR1 is SGHTA and CDR2 is FQGNSA. CDR3 length: 14 residues. The DNA of the CDR3 is TGTGCCAGCAGCTTAGATGCTCGCAACAATGAGCAGTTCTTC. Amino acids: CASSLDARNNEQFF. The full variable domain, with the rest looked up from reference TRBV7-2 and TRBJ2-1, is GAGVSQSPSNKVTEKGKDVELRCDPISGHTALYWYRQSLGQGLEFLIYFQGNSAPDKSGLPSDRFSAERTGGSVSTLTIQRTQQEDSAVYLCASSLDARNNEQFFGPGTRLTVL.

The sample holds a few counts of this clonotype. The chain is built from TRBV4-1 and TRBJ2-2; D not resolved. The ends were cut back, 1 base at V and 4 bases at J, with 13 bases in the middle. This CDR3 comprises 16 residues. Germline V gene data show CDR1 as MGHRA and CDR2 as YSYEKL. The CDR3 loop is CASSQVRAVLTGELFF. As DNA, the CDR3 is TGCGCCAGCAGCCAAGTTAGGGCAGTCCTCACCGGGGAGCTGTTTTTT.